The entry below gives a single T cell receptor (beta chain) sequence along with its context. The target antigen is unknown. Constant-region reverse primers amplified full-length variable regions, followed by semi-nested Nested Universal Primer A PCR. TCRdb passed the 5' RACE reads through MiXCR, listing each CDR3 protein once. In the table there are tens of thousands of distinct CDR3 sequences, 26% of which are singletons. Naive CD4+ cells had CD25+ Tregs removed. The germline V gene encodes CDR1 DFQATT and CDR2 SNEGSKA (reference sequence). V was pared by 2 bases and J by 8 bases, with 16 bases between. The CDR3 runs to 14 residues. Study-wide results and caveats: Tumor memory CD4+ T cell TCR gene usage clustered with blood and lymph node memory CD4+ cells and lymph node naive CD4+ cells. Whole repertoires were not studied in the larger cohort, only one V-J beta rearrangement.

The V and J genes are TRBV20-1 and TRBJ2-1; perhaps TRBD2 as D (7 bases). The sequencing input was naive CD4+ T cells sorted from a lymph node. Subset given: naive CD4+ T cells, CD4+CD45RA+CD25-. This sequence originates from a female donor with breast cancer. DNA of the CDR3: TGCAGTGCTAGAAGTGGGAGGGGGGGCGATGAGCAGTTCTTC. It yields the protein CSARSGRGGDEQFF.